The clone carrying this TCR beta chain has just a few counts. What it binds is not known. Primers included in the PCR were 60 Vbeta and 13 Jbeta primers. Sequencing was performed with immunoSEQ multiplex PCR; in TCRdb, only in-frame clones are kept and a portion is missing. The data show approximately 150,000 clones, around 75% seen once. These data come from a study of cytomegalovirus exposure and HLA in healthy donors. Findings and caveats of the study: The authors confirmed in vitro that a few CMV-associated chains were specific for CMV antigens. According to the study, approximately 150 TCR beta chains were cytomegalovirus-associated.

Every donor was a healthy person donating bone marrow. CDR1 and CDR2 (germline): SGHTA, FQGTGA. With 2 bases clipped from V and 6 bases from J, the junction kept 6 bases outside the gene matches. CDR3 size: 14 residues. Sequencing input: PBMCs. This chain uses TRBV7-3 with TRBJ1-1; 7 nucleotides line up with TRBD1. This receptor was taken from a male donor in good health and CMV-seronegative. CDR3 nucleotides: TGTGCCAGCAGCTTAGGGGTAGGGGGCTCTGAAGCTTTCTTT. Translated: CASSLGVGGSEAFF.